These T cell receptor beta chains were read from a single sample in a study of T cell repertoires in cytomegalovirus infection. Each CDR3 protein is one row after TCRdb ran MiXCR on the reads. The sample has about 180,000 distinct CDR3 sequences; roughly 17% are singletons. The sample taken for sequencing was CD8+ T cells from PBMCs. The receptors derive from a human donor in good health (CMV status not recorded). Some clones in this sample may be carry-over from other donors' samples. CDR3s include the opening cysteine and the closing phenylalanine or tryptophan. Each record gives: clone size, D gene, J gene, V gene, CDR3 protein, CDR3 DNA. A D gene is named only where the DNA matches it firmly. Not all rows give a size; the values are once, few, many and, for expanded clones, a class.

>-|TRBD1|TRBJ2-2|TRBV12-3/TRBV12-4
CASSLIPDRATGELFF
TGTGCCAGCAGTTTAATACCGGACAGGGCAACCGGGGAGCTGTTTTTT
>-|TRBD1|TRBJ1-2|TRBV7-9
CASSTNSGQGAFHSYGYTF
TGTGCCAGCAGCACTAATAGTGGCCAGGGGGCCTTCCATTCCTATGGCTACACCTTC
>-|TRBD1|TRBJ1-2|TRBV29-1
CSVEGDRGRLDYGYTF
TGCAGCGTTGAAGGGGACAGGGGGCGCTTGGACTATGGCTACACCTTC
>once|-|TRBJ2-2|TRBV7-9
CASTAGLAGELFF
TGTGCCAGCACCGCCGGTCTAGCCGGGGAGCTGTTTTTT
>-|-|TRBJ1-1|TRBV7-7
CASSPVSLAPNTEAFF
TGTGCCAGCAGCCCCGTATCCCTGGCGCCCAACACTGAAGCTTTCTTT
>-|TRBD2|TRBJ2-7|TRBV20-1
CSANVLARDSYEQYF
TGCAGTGCAAATGTACTAGCGCGGGACTCCTACGAGCAGTACTTC
>few|TRBD1|TRBJ2-7|TRBV27
CASRAGGIPEQYF
TGTGCCAGCAGGGCAGGGGGAATTCCCGAGCAGTACTTC
>-|-|TRBJ2-7|TRBV12-3/TRBV12-4
CASSSAGQPSEGEQYF
TGTGCCAGCAGTTCTGCGGGACAGCCATCTGAGGGCGAGCAGTACTTC
>few|-|TRBJ2-7|TRBV7-2
CASSLGMGSYEQYF
TGTGCCAGCAGCTTAGGTATGGGCTCCTACGAGCAGTACTTC
>few|-|TRBJ2-2|TRBV4-2
CASSQGYPPRATGELFF
TGTGCCAGCAGCCAAGGGTACCCACCTCGGGCCACCGGGGAGCTGTTTTTT
>-|-|TRBJ2-6|TRBV12-3/TRBV12-4
CASIFSYPARASGANVLTF
TGTGCCAGCATCTTCTCCTACCCGGCCCGGGCCTCTGGGGCCAACGTCCTGACTTTC
>-|-|TRBJ2-5|TRBV7-8
CASSLVSGPQETQYF
TGTGCCAGCAGCTTAGTATCGGGTCCACAAGAGACCCAGTACTTC
>few|TRBD1|TRBJ2-5|TRBV10-3
CAISDRQGARETQYF
TGTGCCATCAGTGATCGACAGGGGGCTCGAGAGACCCAGTACTTC
>-|TRBD1|TRBJ1-1|TRBV6-5
CASSYDLRTGANTEAFF
TGTGCCAGCAGTTACGACCTTAGGACAGGCGCGAACACTGAAGCTTTCTTT
>-|-|TRBJ2-3|TRBV7-9
CASSPEGGTDTQYF
TGTGCCAGCAGCCCTGAGGGGGGCACAGATACGCAGTATTTT
>-|-|TRBJ2-2|TRBV13
CASSLYVNTGELFF
TGTGCCAGCAGCTTATATGTGAACACCGGGGAGCTGTTTTTT
>-|TRBD2|TRBJ2-7|TRBV13
CASSFETGGTYEQYF
TGTGCCAGCAGCTTCGAAACGGGGGGAACCTACGAGCAGTACTTC
>once|-|TRBJ1-5|TRBV10-3
CAISESTGQPQHF
TGTGCCATCAGTGAGTCGACTGGCCAGCCCCAGCATTTT
>-|TRBD1|TRBJ2-1|TRBV28
CASSGDRARYNEQFF
TGTGCCAGCAGTGGGGACAGGGCGAGATACAATGAGCAGTTCTTC
>many|TRBD1|TRBJ1-4|TRBV11-2
CASSDWDRGLQKLFF
TGTGCCAGCAGCGATTGGGACAGGGGGCTTCAAAAACTGTTTTTT
>few|TRBD1|TRBJ2-2|TRBV7-2
CASSLRPLTGLTGELFF
TGTGCCAGCAGCTTAAGGCCTTTGACAGGGCTCACCGGGGAGCTGTTTTTT
>few|TRBD1|TRBJ1-5|TRBV29-1
CSVVETGRSQHF
TGCAGCGTTGTGGAGACAGGGCGGTCCCAGCATTTT
>few|TRBD1|TRBJ2-1|TRBV15
CATSRDRAPRYNEQFF
TGTGCCACCAGCAGGGACAGGGCACCGCGGTACAATGAGCAGTTCTTC
>-|-|TRBJ1-1|TRBV4-1
CASSQDRAGPNTEAFF
TGCGCCAGCAGCCAAGATAGGGCAGGGCCGAACACTGAAGCTTTCTTT
>-|-|TRBJ1-1|TRBV6-2/TRBV6-3
CASSFNPDGLTEAFF
TGTGCCAGCAGTTTTAACCCGGACGGGCTCACTGAAGCTTTCTTT
>-|-|TRBJ2-7|TRBV7-6
CASSLELSQGAYEQYF
TGTGCCAGCAGCTTAGAGCTCTCCCAGGGTGCCTACGAGCAGTACTTC
>-|TRBD2|TRBJ2-7|TRBV6-2/TRBV6-3
CASSSPGGPYEQYF
TGTGCCAGCAGTTCCCCGGGAGGTCCCTACGAGCAGTACTTC
>-|-|TRBJ2-3|TRBV7-9
CASSWRRALGDTQYF
TGTGCCAGCAGCTGGAGGAGGGCCCTCGGAGATACGCAGTATTTT
>-|-|TRBJ1-1|TRBV19
CASSTRRGNTEAFF
TGTGCCAGTAGTACCCGAAGGGGGAACACTGAAGCTTTCTTT
>-|-|TRBJ1-4|TRBV6-8
CASGPTGVTNEKLFF
TGTGCCAGCGGACCGACGGGGGTAACTAATGAAAAACTGTTTTTT
>-|TRBD1|TRBJ1-1|TRBV2
CASSEARVSGTGRGEAFF
TGTGCCAGCAGTGAAGCGCGGGTCTCCGGGACAGGGAGAGGTGAAGCTTTCTTT
>-|TRBD2|TRBJ2-7|TRBV4-1
CASSQVGSGGHLYEQYF
TGCGCCAGCAGCCAAGTAGGGAGCGGGGGTCATCTCTACGAGCAGTACTTC
>-|TRBD2|TRBJ2-1|TRBV20-1
CSARGTSGESGEQFF
TGCAGTGCTAGAGGGACTAGCGGGGAGTCTGGTGAGCAGTTCTTC
>-|TRBD1|TRBJ2-7|TRBV28
CASSWGQKEQYF
TGTGCCAGCAGTTGGGGACAGAAAGAGCAGTACTTC
>-|TRBD1|TRBJ1-1|TRBV6-8
CASGRQGVMNTEAFF
TGTGCCAGCGGACGACAGGGGGTTATGAACACTGAAGCTTTCTTT
>-|-|TRBJ1-1|TRBV7-9
CASRGGSNTEAFF
TGTGCCAGCAGGGGGGGCTCGAACACTGAAGCTTTCTTT
>-|TRBD1|TRBJ1-2|TRBV29-1
CSAGPGQGSSGYSF
TGCAGCGCGGGGCCGGGACAGGGGTCGTCTGGCTACTCCTTC
>-|-|TRBJ1-5|TRBV4-1
CASSQGQIDSNQPQHF
TGCGCCAGCAGCCAAGGACAGATCGATAGCAATCAGCCCCAGCATTTT
>-|-|TRBJ1-5|TRBV6-2/TRBV6-3
CASSGRGQPANQPQHF
TGTGCCAGCAGCGGAAGAGGACAACCAGCTAATCAGCCCCAGCATTTT
>-|-|TRBJ2-3|TRBV14
CASSLEMIRTDTQYF
TGTGCCAGCAGTCTCGAAATGATACGGACAGATACGCAGTATTTT
>-|TRBD1|TRBJ2-1|TRBV29-1
CSVSRDRGLEQFF
TGCAGCGTCTCCCGGGACAGGGGGCTTGAGCAGTTCTTC
>few|-|TRBJ1-5|TRBV6-6
CASSYSKANQPQHF
TGTGCCAGCAGTTACTCGAAGGCCAATCAGCCCCAGCATTTT
>-|-|TRBJ2-7|TRBV2
CASSVYSTYEQYF
TGTGCCAGCAGTGTATATTCCACCTACGAGCAGTACTTC